The T cell receptor beta chain described here comes from a study of CD8 T cells in Susac syndrome. Study-wide context: Among the sequenced Susac syndrome patients, roughly six had active disease while 8 or 9 were in remission.

CDR3 length: 14 amino acids. V was clipped by 4 bases and J by 0 bases, with 10 bases between them. CDR1 is LGHDT, CDR2 YNNKEL, per germline (reference sequence). Remarks on this clonotype: What it binds is not known.

Study-level findings and limits: The CD4+ T cell repertoires in Susac syndrome did not show any clonal expansion.

Reverse transcription of roughly 0.5 to 1 ug RNA was performed with random hexamers. TCRdb re-called the immunoSEQ multiplex PCR reads through MiXCR, storing one row per CDR3 protein. The table lists under 200,000 distinct CDR3 sequences, 91% of them singletons. This TCR was recovered from a human donor with Susac syndrome. The specimen sequenced was CD4+ T cells from PBMCs. This chain uses TRBV3-1 with TRBJ2-7; tentatively, D is TRBD1 (6 bases). CDR3 protein: CASSLDSNSYEQYF. In DNA form, the CDR3 reads TGTGCCAGCAGCCTGGACAGCAACTCCTACGAGCAGTACTTC.